The TCR beta chain under discussion was sequenced for a study of blood T cell repertoires in COVID-19. Study-level background: COVID-19 samples from acute and convalescent phases originated in the United States, Italy and Spain.

Germline V gene sequence: CDR1 KGHDR, CDR2 SFDVKD. J gave up 5 bases and V 2 bases, and 10 bases lay outside the gene matches. The length of the CDR3 is 16 residues. The data were produced by immunoSEQ multiplex PCR, yet TCRdb's version contains in-frame clones alone and is incomplete. This sample yields some 260,000 clones, of which 70% to 85% are seen a single time; approximately 4.9% belongs to the top ten. V and J are TRBV24-1 and TRBJ2-5; 7 bases fit TRBD1. The sample was peripheral blood. The clonotype comes from a woman aged 80 or older with active or convalescent COVID-19. CDR3 sequence reads: CATSDYRGKPGETQYF. DNA of the CDR3: TGTGCCACCAGTGATTACAGGGGCAAACCGGGGGAGACCCAGTACTTC.